Listed here are 2 T cell receptor beta chains from one sample, sequenced in a study of OX40 agonist ivuxolimab in advanced cancers. Method: immunoSEQ multiplex PCR; TCRdb's copy keeps in-frame clones and lacks some. The sample yields roughly 56,000 clones, 70% to 80% seen once. Sample: CD4+ or CD8+ T cells sorted from blood, taken in a trial of the OX40 agonist ivuxolimab. Receptor source: an adult with an advanced solid tumor such as melanoma, head and neck, liver or kidney cancer.

This chain joins TRBV6-6 and TRBJ1-2; maybe TRBD1 (6 bases). With 4 bases removed from V and 1 base from J, the gap between germline ends came to 10 bases. This CDR3 is built from 14 residues. Germline CDR1 and CDR2: MNHNY and SVGAGI (reference sequence). CDR3 in amino acids: CASSSTGYNYGYTF. CDR3 nucleotide sequence: TGTGCCAGCAGTTCAACAGGGTATAACTATGGCTACACCTTC.

V usage is TRBV7-3 and J usage is TRBJ2-1; 7 bases line up with TRBD2. Looked up from germline, CDR1 is SGHTA and CDR2 is FQGTGA. V shed 2 bases and J 5 bases; nucleotides not matched to a gene: 6. The CDR3 consists of 15 residues. The CDR3 region is CASSLGASGDNEQFF. Here the CDR3 DNA reads TGTGCCAGCAGCTTAGGGGCTAGCGGAGACAATGAGCAGTTCTTC.